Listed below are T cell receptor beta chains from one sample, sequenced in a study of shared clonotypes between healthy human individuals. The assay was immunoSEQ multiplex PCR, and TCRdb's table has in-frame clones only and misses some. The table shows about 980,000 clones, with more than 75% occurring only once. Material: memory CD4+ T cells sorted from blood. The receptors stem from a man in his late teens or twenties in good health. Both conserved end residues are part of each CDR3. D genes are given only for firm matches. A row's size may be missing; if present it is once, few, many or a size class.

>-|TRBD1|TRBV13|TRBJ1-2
CASSTQGDRFNYGYTF
TGTGCCAGCAGCACCCAGGGGGACAGATTTAACTATGGCTACACCTTC
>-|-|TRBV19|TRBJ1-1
CASWTRRYGYTEAFF
TGTGCCAGTTGGACGAGGAGGTACGGGTACACTGAAGCTTTCTTT
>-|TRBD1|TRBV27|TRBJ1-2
CASSPGQGKYGYTF
TGTGCCAGCAGCCCGGGACAGGGAAAGTATGGCTACACCTTC
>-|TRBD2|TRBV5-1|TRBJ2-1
CASSLAFAGGYNEQFF
TGCGCCAGCAGCTTGGCATTTGCGGGAGGGTACAATGAGCAGTTCTTC
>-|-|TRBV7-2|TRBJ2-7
CASSRLGGGGARFYEQYF
TGTGCCAGCAGCCGACTTGGCGGGGGCGGGGCCCGCTTCTACGAGCAGTACTTC
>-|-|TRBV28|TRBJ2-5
CASSLLGRTIGETQYF
TGTGCCAGCAGTTTACTGGGGAGGACTATCGGGGAGACCCAGTACTTC
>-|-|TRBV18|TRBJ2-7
CASSQNGQGSSYEQYF
TGTGCCAGCTCGCAGAACGGGCAGGGTAGCTCCTACGAGCAGTACTTC
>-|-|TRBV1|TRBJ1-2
CTSSQEGYTF
TGCACCAGCAGCCAGGAAGGCTACACCTTC
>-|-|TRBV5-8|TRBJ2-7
CASSRTDSPYEQYF
TGTGCCAGCAGCCGTACCGACAGCCCCTACGAGCAGTACTTC
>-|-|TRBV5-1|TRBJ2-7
CASSPERGSYEQYF
TGCGCCAGCAGCCCCGAAAGGGGTTCCTACGAGCAGTACTTC
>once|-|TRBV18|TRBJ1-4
CASSPPGPTNEKLFF
TGTGCCAGCTCACCACCCGGCCCAACTAATGAAAAACTGTTTTTT
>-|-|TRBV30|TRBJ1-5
CAWGLEQPQHF
TGTGCCTGGGGCCTGGAACAGCCCCAGCATTTT
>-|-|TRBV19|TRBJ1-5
CASSIEDLRTGQPQHF
TGTGCCAGTAGTATAGAAGATTTAAGGACTGGTCAGCCCCAGCATTTT
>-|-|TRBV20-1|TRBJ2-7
CSAAAGYEQYF
TGCAGTGCTGCGGCGGGGTACGAGCAGTACTTC
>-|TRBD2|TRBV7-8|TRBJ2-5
CASSLFLAGGTETQYF
TGTGCCAGCAGCTTGTTTCTAGCGGGGGGGACGGAGACCCAGTACTTC